These 31 T cell receptor beta chains came from one sample sequenced in a study of blood T cells in healthy people across ages. Using a J-beta primer mix together with a sample-barcoded 5' primer, a second PCR was run for about 7 to 12 cycles. MiXCR, run by TCRdb on the 5' RACE reads, gives a single entry per CDR3 protein. The sample carries approximately 800,000 distinct CDR3 sequences, 53% recorded once. The sample consisted of blood. The source of these receptors is an elderly man in good health.

This CDR3 reads CAYRAPGGRALETQYF. The DNA for the CDR3 is TGTGCCTACAGGGCCCCCGGCGGGAGGGCTTTGGAGACCCAGTACTTC. This chain joins TRBV27 and TRBJ2-5; 9 nucleotides match TRBD2. Germline loops: CDR1 MNHEY, CDR2 SMNVEV (reference sequence). J lost 5 bases, V lost 11 bases, and 18 bases had no gene match. The CDR3 totals 16 residues.

This clonotype was detected only a few times. The rearrangement links TRBV10-3 to TRBJ2-7; 8 bases line up with TRBD1. The V and J ends lost 3 bases and 0 bases, in that order; junction bases with no gene match: 4. The CDR3 has 15 residues. CDR1 and CDR2 (germline): ENHRY, SYGVKD. CDR3 sequence reads: CAISEPDRASYEQYF. Written as DNA, the CDR3 is TGTGCCATCAGTGAACCGGACAGGGCCTCCTACGAGCAGTACTTC.

This sequence joins TRBV6-5 and TRBJ1-2; 7 bases agree with TRBD1. The junction had 8 bases not matched to a gene; V was cut back by 6 bases and J by 4 bases. Germline V gene lookup returns CDR1 MNHEY and CDR2 SVGAGI. This CDR3 comprises 14 residues. This chain's CDR3 is CASRRTGTAYGYTF. CDR3 bases: TGTGCCAGCAGAAGAACCGGGACAGCCTATGGCTACACCTTC.

This clonotype was found a few times. The V and J genes are TRBV5-1 and TRBJ1-2; 7 positions agree with TRBD1. V lost 3 bases, J lost 6 bases, and 8 bases stayed unmatched. The CDR3 is 14 residues long. The germline V gene encodes CDR1 SGHRS and CDR2 YFSETQ. CDR3 coding DNA: TGCGCCAGCAGCTCCCGACAGGGCGGAGATGGCTACACCTTC. Translating gives CASSSRQGGDGYTF.

The gene calls are TRBV29-1 and TRBJ2-6; D gene unclear. Looked up from germline, CDR1 is SQVTM and CDR2 is ANQGSEA. The CDR3 runs to 13 residues. Trimming pared 4 bases from V and 1 base from J, leaving 5 bases between. The CDR3 is CSVGWSGANVLTF. In DNA, the CDR3 is TGCAGCGTTGGTTGGTCTGGGGCCAACGTCCTGACTTTC.

This clonotype occurred a few times. The rearrangement uses TRBV20-1 and TRBJ1-1, with 10 bases matching TRBD1. V lost 8 bases to trimming and J lost 5 bases; unmatched junction nucleotides: 11. CDR1 is DFQATT, CDR2 SNEGSKA, per germline (reference sequence). The CDR3 is made up of 14 amino acids. CDR3 protein: CSFVPGQGRTEAFF. Written as DNA, the CDR3 is TGCAGTTTCGTGCCGGGACAGGGGAGAACTGAAGCTTTCTTT.

The chain uses TRBV5-4 and TRBJ2-7; the D gene is possibly TRBD2 (6 bases). This CDR3 region has 15 residues. Germline values: CDR1 SGHNT, CDR2 YYREEE (reference sequence). Between the trimmed V and J ends, which lost 8 bases and 0 bases, there was a span of 18 bases. The CDR3 nucleotides are TGTGCCAGTAGCCGGAGGGAGAAGAGCTCCTACGAGCAGTACTTC. This gives the protein CASSRREKSSYEQYF.

V and J are TRBV25-1 and TRBJ1-6, with 7 nucleotides matching TRBD1. J lost 14 bases, V lost 1 base, and 11 bases had no gene match. Germline V lookup: CDR1 MGHDK, CDR2 SYGVNS. The CDR3 extends over 15 amino acids. CDR3 nucleotides: TGTGCCAGCAGTGAATCGGGAACAGGGGCTTTCTCCCTCCACTTT. Its protein is CASSESGTGAFSLHF.

This chain connects TRBV29-1 to TRBJ2-5, with TRBD2 matching over 8 bases. The DNA end favors TRBJ2-7, so the J call may be wrong. The CDR3 runs to 12 residues. Germline V gene sequence: CDR1 SQVTM, CDR2 ANQGSEA. CDR3 sequence (DNA): TGCAGCGTTGCCCGGGGGGGCTGCGAGCAGTACTTC. It translates to CSVARGGCEQYF.

This clonotype was picked up a small number of times. The chain couples TRBV4-1 to TRBJ2-1; the D is unclear. The CDR3 totals 15 residues. V lost 1 base, J lost 1 base, and 8 bases lay in between. Germline lookup yields CDR1 MGHRA and CDR2 YSYEKL. DNA of the CDR3: TGCGCCAGCAGCCAAGGAATAAGGTCCTACAATGAGCAGTTCTTC. It yields the protein CASSQGIRSYNEQFF.

This chain links TRBV12-3 or TRBV12-4 with TRBJ2-1, with TRBD2 as a possible D gene (5 bases). The CDR3 spans 13 residues. Trimming took 5 bases from V and 8 from J, leaving 13 bases between them. The CDR3 coding sequence is TGTGCCAGCAGTCTTAGCGTAAGCGATGAGCAGTTCTTC. Translation: CASSLSVSDEQFF.

As regards this clonotype: With a much larger clone just one base away, this may be a read error. This chain links TRBV5-1 with TRBJ2-5; no clear D gene. This CDR3 spans 11 amino acids. CDR1 is SGHRS, CDR2 YFSETQ, per germline. The CDR3 reads CTSSSSETQYF. CDR3 nucleotide sequence: TGCACCAGCAGCTCGTCAGAGACCCAGTACTTC.

The V and J genes are TRBV6-5 and TRBJ2-5, with D perhaps TRBD1 (6 bases). In germline, CDR1 is MNHEY, CDR2 SVGAGI. Trimming shortened V by 8 bases and J by 2 bases, and 12 bases separated the two germline ends. The CDR3 totals 13 residues. The CDR3, as DNA: TGTGCCAGCTCAGGGGTCCCACAAGAGACCCAGTACTTC. Translated, it gives CASSGVPQETQYF.

This clonotype was detected a few times. The CDR3 nucleotides are TGCAGCGTTTTTCGATCGGGATTTTTTAACACTGAAGCTTTCTTT. It translates to CSVFRSGFFNTEAFF. V is TRBV29-1 and J is TRBJ1-1; no definite D call. The V end was cut by 5 bases, the J end by 2 bases, with 18 bases between. Germline V CDR1 and CDR2: SQVTM, ANQGSEA. The CDR3 is 15 amino acids.

In this sample, this clonotype turned up once. The J gene is TRBJ1-1, the V gene TRBV3-1; maybe TRBD1 (5 bases). In germline, CDR1 is LGHDT, CDR2 YNNKEL (reference sequence). This CDR3 region has 14 residues. With 4 bases removed from V and 0 bases from J, the gap between germline ends came to 9 bases. This CDR3 is CASSRGPVNTEAFF. The CDR3 DNA reads as TGTGCCAGCAGCCGGGGACCGGTGAACACTGAAGCTTTCTTT.

This clonotype was counted between two and nine times. DNA of the CDR3: TGCGGGACTAGCGGGACCGCTAGCTCCTACAATGAGCAGTTCTTC. It is translated as CGTSGTASSYNEQFF. This chain joins TRBV20-1 and TRBJ2-1; 13 positions agree with TRBD2. The CDR3 contains 15 residues. Germline CDR1 reads DFQATT; CDR2 reads SNEGSKA (reference sequence).

The chain is built from TRBV2 and TRBJ2-1, with 8 positions matching TRBD2. CDR3 length: 14 amino acids. Per the germline V gene, CDR1 is SNHLY and CDR2 is FYNNEI. The trim removed 6 bases at V and 7 bases at J, leaving 8 bases unmatched. The CDR3 DNA follows: TGTGCCAGCAGGGGGACTAGGTTGGGTAATGAGCAGTTCTTC. Translation: CASRGTRLGNEQFF. Filled out from reference TRBV2 and TRBJ2-1, the complete variable domain reads EPEVTQTPSHQVTQMGQEVILRCVPISNHLYFYWYRQILGQKVEFLVSFYNNEISEKSEIFDDQFSVERPDGSNFTLKIRSTKLEDSAMYFCASRGTRLGNEQFFGPGTRLTVL.

The chain has TRBV2 and TRBJ1-1; the D gene is possibly TRBD1 (6 bases). Germline CDR1 is SNHLY and CDR2 is FYNNEI. This CDR3 region has 14 residues. Between the trimmed V and J ends, which lost 0 bases and 8 bases, there was a span of 13 bases. The CDR3 loop is CASSEALRGAEAFF. The CDR3 DNA follows: TGTGCCAGCAGTGAAGCGCTTCGGGGGGCGGAAGCTTTCTTT.

CDR3 region: CATRDGNTQYF. CDR3 nucleotides: TGTGCCACGAGGGACGGGAATACGCAGTATTTT. The chain employs TRBV10-3 and TRBJ2-3; D is tentatively TRBD1 or TRBD2 (5 bases each). The V gene's germline CDR1 is ENHRY and CDR2 SYGVKD. This CDR3 contains 11 residues. V lost 10 bases and J lost 7, with 12 bases in between.

V usage is TRBV12-3 or TRBV12-4 and J usage is TRBJ1-6; no reliable D call. The CDR3 is 13 residues long. Trimming shortened V by 5 bases and J by 6 bases, and 8 bases separated the two germline ends. The CDR3 spells CASSVGVNSPLHF. The CDR3, as DNA: TGTGCCAGCAGTGTCGGGGTTAATTCACCCCTCCACTTT.

The chain joins TRBV7-2 to TRBJ2-4; perhaps TRBD1 as D (6 bases). TRBJ2-5 explains the end of the DNA better; the J call may be wrong. This CDR3 is 13 amino acids long. CDR1 and CDR2 from the germline V gene are SGHTA and FQGNSA. The CDR3: CASRGTHQETQYF. CDR3 nucleotides: TGTGCCAGCAGGGGGACACATCAAGAGACCCAGTACTTC.

Comment on this clonotype: Its ends do not fully match the called genes, so a read error is possible. V and J are TRBV3-1 and TRBJ2-1; D might be TRBD2 (5 bases). The CDR3 runs to 17 residues. Germline V gives CDR1 LGHDT, CDR2 YNNKEL (reference sequence). The CDR3 sequence: CASSQDVGFANTGELFF. In DNA, the CDR3 is TGTGCCAGCAGCCAAGACGTAGGCTTTGCGAACACCGGGGAGCTGTTCTTC.

The rearrangement links TRBV10-3 to TRBJ2-4, with D hard to call. The J call is uncertain, as TRBJ2-7 better fits the DNA end. Germline CDR1 and CDR2: ENHRY and SYGVKD. This CDR3 spans 12 amino acids. CDR3: CAIGTNSYEQYF. The CDR3 nucleotides are TGTGCCATCGGAACAAACAGCTACGAGCAGTACTTC.

The CDR3 is CASAGGAEQFF. CDR3 nucleotides: TGTGCCAGTGCCGGGGGAGCTGAGCAGTTCTTC. This sequence joins TRBV2 and TRBJ2-1, with D possibly being TRBD2 (6 bases). The CDR3 is 11 amino acids. Per the germline V gene, CDR1 is SNHLY and CDR2 is FYNNEI. V was pared by 9 bases and J by 9 bases, with 12 bases between.

This chain connects TRBV24-1 to TRBJ2-5, with a possible D match to TRBD1 (6 bases). Germline values: CDR1 KGHDR, CDR2 SFDVKD. The CDR3 runs 15 residues. With 5 bases removed from V and 2 bases from J, the gap between germline ends came to 14 bases. CDR3 nucleotide sequence: TGTGCCACCAGTGCCCGAGGGACACGACAAGAGACCCAGTACTTC. Its protein is CATSARGTRQETQYF.

This clonotype was seen a single time. The CDR3 nucleotides read TGTGCCAGCAGTCCAGCAGGGACCCAGTACTTC. Translating it yields CASSPAGTQYF. V gene TRBV28 combines with J gene TRBJ2-5; D not resolved. CDR3 length equals 11 residues. Trimming left V 5 bases short and J 7 bases short, with 8 bases between. Germline V gene lookup returns CDR1 MDHEN and CDR2 SYDVKM.

This clonotype was observed a few times. This chain uses TRBV5-4 with TRBJ2-5; TRBD2 matches at 11 bases. With V trimmed by 4 bases and J by 5 bases, 10 bases remained unmatched. This CDR3 comprises 16 residues. CDR1 SGHNT and CDR2 YYREEE come from the germline V gene (reference sequence). CDR3 nucleotides: TGTGCCAGCAGCATTAGACTAGCGGGATGGGTGGAGACCCAGTACTTC. Translating gives CASSIRLAGWVETQYF.

This clonotype was seen a handful of times. J is TRBJ2-7 and V is TRBV29-1; 9 nucleotides match TRBD1. Per germline, CDR1 SQVTM and CDR2 ANQGSEA. The CDR3 covers 13 residues. V shed 7 bases and J 7 bases; nucleotides not matched to a gene: 11. CDR3 residues: CSARQGVREEQYF. Written as DNA, the CDR3 is TGCAGCGCCAGACAGGGGGTACGAGAAGAGCAGTACTTC.

The chain carries TRBV12-3 or TRBV12-4 and TRBJ1-2; D might be TRBD1 (6 bases). This CDR3 spans 14 amino acids. V was shortened by 2 bases and J by 4 bases, with 11 bases between the two germline ends. CDR3 DNA: TGTGCCAGCAGTTTAAGGGGGGGGACCTATGGCTACACCTTC. This codes for CASSLRGGTYGYTF.

This rearrangement joins TRBV7-2 to TRBJ2-3, with a weak D call TRBD2 (6 bases). The germline V and J ends were trimmed by 1 base and 0 bases, with 17 bases remaining between them. Germline CDR1 and CDR2: SGHTA and FQGNSA. The CDR3 totals 18 residues. Written as DNA, the CDR3 is TGTGCCAGCAGCTTAGATACGGGAGACGTTGCTAGCACAGATACGCAGTATTTT. Translating gives CASSLDTGDVASTDTQYF.

In its sample, this clonotype was seen a few times. The V and J genes are TRBV7-9 and TRBJ2-5; 10 bases line up with TRBD1. The V gene end was trimmed by 4 bases and the J gene end by 11 bases; junction bases not matched to a gene: 13. The CDR3 has 15 residues. Germline V lookup: CDR1 SEHNR, CDR2 FQNEAQ (reference sequence). Here the CDR3 reads CASSSLGTGVGEQYF. CDR3 DNA: TGTGCCAGCAGCTCCCTCGGGACAGGGGTCGGAGAGCAGTACTTC.